This record concerns one TCR beta chain sequence. Its specificity is not known. The table came from immunoSEQ multiplex PCR; TCRdb's copy has only in-frame clones and leaves some out. Of about 130,000 clones in the sample, roughly 89% were seen once. The CDR3 runs to 13 residues. This record comes from a study of cytomegalovirus exposure and HLA in healthy donors. The study's findings and limits: Overall, around 160 TCR beta chains were annotated as cytomegalovirus-associated. The classifier reportedly diagnosed cytomegalovirus status with high specificity and sensitivity.

The sequence was collected from a young woman in good health and CMV-seronegative. The genes are TRBV12-2 and TRBJ1-2; TRBD1, the D gene given by the table, was not confirmed from the DNA. TRBV12-2 represents a pseudogene. The source material was PBMCs. The CDR3 spells CASRLRQGYGYTF. In nucleotides, the CDR3 is TGTGCAAGTCGCTTGCGTCAGGGCTATGGCTACACCTTC.